The text below deals with one T cell receptor (beta chain). The antigen is unknown. The data were taken from a study of OX40 agonist ivuxolimab in advanced cancers. Broader study findings: Which antigen the expanded peripheral T cells recognized is unknown.

The CDR3 loop spans 15 amino acids. V shed 1 base and J shed 5 bases, with 14 bases lying between them. The V gene's germline CDR1 is SGHAT and CDR2 FQNNGV. The table came from immunoSEQ multiplex PCR; TCRdb's copy has only in-frame clones and leaves some out. The data contain some 58,000 clones, 91% of them singletons. This specimen was CD4+ or CD8+ T cells sorted from blood, taken in a trial of the OX40 agonist ivuxolimab. The receptor was derived from an adult with an advanced solid tumor such as melanoma, head and neck, liver or kidney cancer. This sequence joins TRBV11-2 and TRBJ2-5; D is tentatively TRBD1 or TRBD2 (6 bases each). The CDR3 nucleotides are TGTGCCAGCAGCTTAGGGGGGGCAGGCGGCGAGACCCAGTACTTC. Its protein product is CASSLGGAGGETQYF.